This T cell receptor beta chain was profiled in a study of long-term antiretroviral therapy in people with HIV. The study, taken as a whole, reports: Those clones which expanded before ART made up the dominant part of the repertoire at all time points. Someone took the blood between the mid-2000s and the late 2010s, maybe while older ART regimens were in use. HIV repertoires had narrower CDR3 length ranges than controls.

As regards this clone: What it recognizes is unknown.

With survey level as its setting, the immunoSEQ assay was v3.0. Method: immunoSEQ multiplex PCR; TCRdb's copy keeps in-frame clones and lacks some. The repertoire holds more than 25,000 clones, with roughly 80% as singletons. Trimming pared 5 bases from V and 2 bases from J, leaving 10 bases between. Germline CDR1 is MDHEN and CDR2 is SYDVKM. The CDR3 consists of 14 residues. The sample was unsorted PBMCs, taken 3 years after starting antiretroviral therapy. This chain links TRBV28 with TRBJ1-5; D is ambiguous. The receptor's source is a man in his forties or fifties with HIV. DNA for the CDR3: TGTGCCAGCAGTCCCGAGGCAGGCAATCAGCCCCAGCATTTT. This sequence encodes CASSPEAGNQPQHF. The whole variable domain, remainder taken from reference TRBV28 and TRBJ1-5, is DVKVTQSSRYLVKRTGEKVFLECVQDMDHENMFWYRQDPGLGLRLIYFSYDVKMKEKGDIPEGYSVSREKKERFSLILESASTNQTSMYLCASSPEAGNQPQHFGDGTRLSIL.